This TCR beta chain originates from a study of shared clonotypes between healthy human individuals. With regard to this clone: The antigen remains unidentified.

Per the original methods: Without quality scores, immunoSEQ junctional reads could not be filtered like full-length reads. Profiled with immunoSEQ multiplex PCR; TCRdb holds only in-frame clones, not every one. That table is the source of V, J and clone size, and D and trimming were worked out from the DNA. In the table there are around 1.9 million clones, around 93% of which are singletons. Trimming removed 1 base at V and 5 bases at J, with 17 bases between. The CDR3 totals 17 residues. Germline CDR1 MNHNS, CDR2 SASEGT. In the naive CD8 group, cells lacked CD45RO and were positively selected for CCR7, so terminally differentiated effector memory CD45RA+ cells were left out. Study-level findings and limits: It was the few donors that limited the genetic and exposure-history diversity represented. Clonotype sharing among the donors was expected to vary with sequencing depth.

The receptor was isolated from a man aged 18 to 30 in good health. Some clones in this sample may be carry-over from other donors' samples. The specimen sequenced was naive CD8+ T cells from PBMCs. V is TRBV6-1 and J is TRBJ2-2; D gene ambiguous. The CDR3 protein is CASSEVVVLVGTGELFF. CDR3 nucleotides: TGTGCCAGCAGTGAAGTGGTGGTCCTCGTAGGGACCGGGGAGCTGTTTTTT.